The entry below describes one TCR beta chain. V dropped 3 bases and J dropped 3 bases, with 12 bases sitting between them. This CDR3 is 14 amino acids long. Germline-derived CDR1 and CDR2 are DFQATT and SNEGSKA (reference sequence). A universal primer site was added by template switching, and unique molecular identifiers were carried by the cDNA. MiXCR was run by TCRdb on the 5' RACE reads, yielding one entry per CDR3 protein. Here the sample spans some 690,000 distinct CDR3 sequences, 20% to 25% being singletons. The data were taken from a study of identical twins. These data were likewise used in another study, on T cells expressing NK-cell markers. That work contributes: It was from sorted CD3+CD56+NKG2C+, CD3+CD56+NKG2C- and CD3+CD56-NKG2C+ T cells that TCR beta repertoires came. Several of the donors carried dominant NKG2C+ clonotypes that took up roughly 1.0-8% of their CD8+ T cells.

The chain has TRBV20-1 and TRBJ2-1, with TRBD2 as a possible D gene (6 bases). This receptor was obtained from a young woman in good health. Sequencing input: PBMCs. This CDR3 is CSASGGIFYNEQFF. CDR3 bases: TGCAGTGCTAGTGGGGGGATTTTCTACAATGAGCAGTTCTTC.